A selection of T cell receptor beta chains follows, all from one sample in a study of T cells in Graves' hyperthyroidism and ophthalmopathy. MiXCR was run by TCRdb on the multiplex PCR reads, yielding one entry per CDR3 protein. The table shows about 260,000 distinct CDR3 sequences, with 20% to 25% occurring only once. Sequenced sample: blood. The receptors derive from a man aged 35 to 55 with Graves' hyperthyroidism that later progressed to Graves' ophthalmopathy. The CDR3 runs from the conserved cysteine through the conserved F or W. The D gene is left open where the match is weak. The size field is filled for only some rows; it gives once, few, many or a size class.

clone size,V gene,J gene,D gene,CDR3 protein,CDR3 DNA
-,TRBV28,TRBJ2-7,-,CRSASRYEQYF,TGTAGGAGCGCGAGTAGGTACGAGCAGTACTTC
many,TRBV27,TRBJ1-5,TRBD1,CASSSYPGGGGQPQHF,TGTGCCAGCAGTTCCTACCCAGGGGGTGGGGGGCAGCCCCAGCATTTT
many,TRBV10-3,TRBJ1-1,TRBD1,CAISEQQGGTFTEAFF,TGTGCCATCAGTGAACAACAAGGGGGCACCTTCACTGAAGCTTTCTTT
many,TRBV6-1,TRBJ1-2,-,CASSEGPNNYGYTF,TGTGCCAGCAGTGAGGGACCGAATAACTATGGCTACACCTTC
-,TRBV12-3/TRBV12-4,TRBJ1-3,-,CASSLEWASGNTIYF,TGTGCCAGCAGTTTAGAATGGGCCTCTGGAAACACCATATATTTT
many,TRBV29-1,TRBJ2-7,-,CSVVFGYEQYF,TGCAGCGTTGTCTTCGGCTACGAGCAGTACTTC
-,TRBV25-1,TRBJ2-7,-,CASNDRDYEQYF,TGTGCCAGCAATGACCGAGACTACGAGCAGTACTTC
many,TRBV4-2,TRBJ2-6,-,CASTATRGHSGANVLTF,TGTGCCAGCACCGCAACGAGGGGCCACTCTGGGGCCAACGTCCTGACTTTC
many,TRBV20-1,TRBJ2-7,-,CSAIGPDKVSEQYF,TGCAGTGCTATAGGGCCGGACAAGGTGTCTGAGCAGTACTTC
many,TRBV28,TRBJ1-5,-,CASSRQRARNQPQHF,TGTGCCAGCAGCAGGCAGCGAGCGCGGAATCAGCCCCAGCATTTT
many,TRBV11-2,TRBJ2-6,-,CASRGLNSGANVLTF,TGTGCCAGCAGGGGCCTAAACTCTGGGGCCAACGTCCTGACTTTC
-,TRBV28,TRBJ1-2,-,CASSLVGTYTF,TGTGCCAGCAGTTTAGTAGGAACCTACACCTTC
many,TRBV10-3,TRBJ1-6,-,CAIRQQGRNSPLHF,TGTGCCATCAGGCAACAGGGTCGGAATTCACCCCTCCACTTT
many,TRBV7-9,TRBJ1-2,TRBD1,CASSQSGGSGYTF,TGTGCCAGCAGCCAGTCAGGGGGAAGTGGCTACACCTTC
many,TRBV19,TRBJ2-2,TRBD2,CASSRIHPSGITGELFF,TGTGCCAGTAGTCGGATTCACCCTAGCGGGATCACCGGGGAGCTGTTTTTT
many,TRBV6-2/TRBV6-3,TRBJ1-2,-,CASSYFGRNSPNYGYTF,TGTGCCAGCAGTTACTTTGGAAGGAACTCACCGAACTATGGCTACACCTTC
-,TRBV27,TRBJ1-1,-,CASRLNRAGSDAFF,TGTGCCAGCAGACTCAACCGGGCCGGCTCTGACGCTTTCTTT
few,TRBV6-1,TRBJ1-1,-,CASSIPGVRGEAFF,TGTGCCAGCAGTATTCCAGGGGTTCGGGGTGAAGCTTTCTTT
-,TRBV2,TRBJ1-1,-,CASIGAEGTEAFF,TGTGCCAGCATCGGGGCAGAGGGGACTGAAGCTTTCTTT
many,TRBV28,TRBJ2-7,TRBD2,CASSSAGLAFYEQYF,TGTGCCAGCAGTTCAGCGGGACTAGCTTTCTACGAGCAGTACTTC
many,TRBV18,TRBJ1-1,-,CASSPASMNTEAFF,TGTGCCAGCTCACCAGCGAGTATGAACACTGAAGCTTTCTTT
many,TRBV12-3/TRBV12-4,TRBJ1-2,TRBD1,CASSWDRSYGYTF,TGTGCCAGCAGTTGGGACAGGAGCTATGGCTACACCTTC
many,TRBV2,TRBJ2-7,TRBD1,CASSAGTGWGEQYF,TGTGCCAGCAGTGCCGGGACAGGGTGGGGCGAGCAGTACTTC
-,TRBV30,TRBJ2-5,-,CAWSSDQETQYF,TGTGCCTGGAGTTCTGATCAAGAGACCCAGTACTTC
many,TRBV11-2,TRBJ2-3,-,CASSLGGDTQYF,TGTGCCAGCAGCTTGGGAGGCGATACGCAGTATTTT
many,TRBV12-3/TRBV12-4,TRBJ2-2,TRBD2,CASSFSGLVISGELFF,TGTGCCAGCAGTTTCTCGGGACTAGTAATTTCCGGGGAGCTGTTTTTT
many,TRBV20-1,TRBJ1-1,-,CSATRRQSLLNTEAFF,TGCAGTGCGACCCGGCGACAGTCGCTCCTGAACACTGAAGCTTTCTTT
many,TRBV18,TRBJ2-5,-,CASSPKEYQETQYF,TGTGCCAGCTCACCTAAGGAGTACCAAGAGACCCAGTACTTC
-,TRBV12-3/TRBV12-4,TRBJ1-1,-,CASSFEGGTEAFF,TGTGCCAGCAGTTTTGAGGGTGGGACTGAAGCTTTCTTT
many,TRBV25-1,TRBJ1-1,-,CASSEAGATEAFF,TGTGCCAGCAGTGAGGCAGGGGCAACTGAAGCTTTCTTT
many,TRBV6-5,TRBJ2-7,TRBD1,CASSYSGDRPYEQYF,TGTGCCAGCAGTTACTCGGGGGACAGACCCTACGAGCAGTACTTC
many,TRBV27,TRBJ1-5,-,CASSPRPGDSNQPQHF,TGTGCCAGCAGTCCCCGACCAGGAGATAGCAATCAGCCCCAGCATTTT
many,TRBV30,TRBJ1-5,-,CACGQLNQPQHF,TGTGCCTGTGGACAGCTCAATCAGCCCCAGCATTTT
-,TRBV29-1,TRBJ1-2,-,CSVEGGRGGYTF,TGCAGCGTTGAAGGTGGCCGAGGGGGCTACACCTTC
many,TRBV20-1,TRBJ1-1,-,CSARGEGGDTEAFF,TGCAGTGCTAGAGGGGAAGGGGGGGACACTGAAGCTTTCTTT
-,TRBV7-2,TRBJ2-7,-,CASSLTDGAYEQYF,TGTGCCAGCAGCTTAACGGACGGAGCCTACGAGCAGTACTTC
many,TRBV18,TRBJ2-7,-,CASSPSGSAGEQYF,TGTGCCAGCTCACCATCAGGGAGTGCGGGCGAGCAGTACTTC
many,TRBV30,TRBJ2-5,-,CAWSSLRETQYF,TGTGCCTGGAGTTCCCTGAGGGAGACCCAGTACTTC
many,TRBV29-1,TRBJ2-7,TRBD2,CSIRRTSSYEQYF,TGCAGCATAAGACGGACTAGCTCCTACGAGCAGTACTTC
once,TRBV6-5,TRBJ2-2,-,CASSYSPENTGELFF,TGTGCCAGCAGTTACAGCCCTGAAAACACCGGGGAGCTGTTTTTT
few,TRBV7-2,TRBJ2-7,-,CASRKRTGPHEQYF,TGTGCCAGCAGGAAAAGGACGGGGCCCCACGAGCAGTACTTC
many,TRBV3-1,TRBJ2-7,-,CASSLAIASDYEQYF,TGTGCCAGCAGCCTGGCGATAGCTAGCGACTACGAGCAGTACTTC
many,TRBV6-5,TRBJ1-1,-,CASSSEAEAFF,TGTGCCAGCAGTTCGGAAGCTGAAGCTTTCTTT
many,TRBV5-1,TRBJ2-7,TRBD2,CASSLARASGTYEQYF,TGCGCCAGCAGCTTGGCCAGGGCTAGCGGGACCTACGAGCAGTACTTC
-,TRBV6-5,TRBJ2-7,-,CASSYGWGTYEQYF,TGTGCCAGCAGTTACGGGTGGGGCACCTACGAGCAGTACTTC
-,TRBV20-1,TRBJ2-7,TRBD2,CSARPLADLSYEQYF,TGCAGTGCCAGACCACTAGCGGACCTCTCCTACGAGCAGTACTTC
many,TRBV27,TRBJ1-6,-,CASSLTNSPLHF,TGTGCCAGCAGTTTAACAAATTCACCCCTCCACTTT
many,TRBV30,TRBJ2-5,TRBD2,CAWGLAGGKETQYF,TGTGCCTGGGGACTAGCGGGGGGGAAAGAGACCCAGTACTTC
many,TRBV5-1,TRBJ2-7,TRBD2,CASSLSRGRFSYEQYF,TGCGCCAGCAGCTTGTCTCGCGGGAGATTTTCCTACGAGCAGTACTTC
many,TRBV5-4,TRBJ2-7,TRBD2,CASSLALRAGVTYEQYF,TGTGCCAGCAGCTTGGCCTTAAGAGCGGGAGTAACCTACGAGCAGTACTTC
many,TRBV7-3,TRBJ2-7,TRBD2,CASSAGLSGKQYF,TGTGCCAGCAGCGCCGGACTTAGCGGGAAGCAGTACTTC
many,TRBV9,TRBJ2-7,-,CASSPAGTDYEQYF,TGTGCCAGCAGCCCAGCCGGGACGGACTACGAGCAGTACTTC
few,TRBV6-1,TRBJ1-1,-,CASNNLGQSTEAFF,TGTGCCAGCAATAACCTTGGACAGAGCACTGAAGCTTTCTTT
-,TRBV24-1,TRBJ2-2,-,CATSDTGTDTGELFF,TGTGCCACCAGTGACACCGGGACTGACACCGGGGAGCTGTTTTTT
-,TRBV7-9,TRBJ2-7,-,CASSLAVGFGYEQYF,TGTGCCAGCAGCTTGGCGGTGGGTTTCGGCTACGAGCAGTACTTC
many,TRBV24-1,TRBJ2-7,-,CATSDSTVSHEQYF,TGTGCCACCAGTGATTCAACAGTTTCCCACGAGCAGTACTTC
many,TRBV7-3,TRBJ1-1,-,CASSVQGNTEAFF,TGTGCCAGCAGCGTACAGGGGAACACTGAAGCTTTCTTT
-,TRBV20-1,TRBJ1-5,-,CSARVTGVLQPQHF,TGCAGTGCTAGAGTTACGGGCGTCCTCCAGCCCCAGCATTTT
many,TRBV7-9,TRBJ1-1,TRBD1,CASSFGDRGGTEAFF,TGTGCCAGCAGCTTTGGAGACAGGGGAGGGACTGAAGCTTTCTTT
many,TRBV7-8,TRBJ1-1,-,CASSFPFGRETEAFF,TGTGCCAGCAGCTTTCCCTTCGGTAGGGAAACTGAAGCTTTCTTT